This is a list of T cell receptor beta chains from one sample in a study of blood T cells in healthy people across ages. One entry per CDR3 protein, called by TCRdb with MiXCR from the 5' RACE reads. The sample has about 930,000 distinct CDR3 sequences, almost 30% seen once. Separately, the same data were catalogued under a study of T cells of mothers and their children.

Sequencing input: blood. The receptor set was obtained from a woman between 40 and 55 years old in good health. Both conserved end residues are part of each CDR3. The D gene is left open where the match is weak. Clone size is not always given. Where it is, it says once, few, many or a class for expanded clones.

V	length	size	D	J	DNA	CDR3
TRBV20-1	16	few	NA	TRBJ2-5	TGCAGTGCGACTGTTTTCGGAGTCACCAACCAAGAGACCCAGTACTTC	CSATVFGVTNQETQYF
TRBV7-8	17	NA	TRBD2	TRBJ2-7	TGTGCCAGCAGCCTCCCCTCGGGACTAGCGGCCTCCTACGAGCAGTACTTC	CASSLPSGLAASYEQYF
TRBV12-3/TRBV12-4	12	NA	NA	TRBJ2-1	TGTGCCAGCAGTTTAGGAGGCAGGGGCCGGTTCTTC	CASSLGGRGRFF
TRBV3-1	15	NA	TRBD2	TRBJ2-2	TGTGCCAGCAGTCAGGCCGGGACTAGCTGCGGCGAGCTGTTTTTT	CASSQAGTSCGELFF
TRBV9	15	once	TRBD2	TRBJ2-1	TGTGCCAGCAGCGTAGTAACTAGCGTAAAGAATGAGCAGTTCTTC	CASSVVTSVKNEQFF
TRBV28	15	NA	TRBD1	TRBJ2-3	TGTGCCAGCAGCCGAAGGACAGGGACCACAGATACGCAGTATTTT	CASSRRTGTTDTQYF
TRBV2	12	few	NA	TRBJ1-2	TGTGCCAGCATAGGTGGAGACTATGGCTACACCTTC	CASIGGDYGYTF
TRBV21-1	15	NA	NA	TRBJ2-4	TGTGCCAGCAGAAGGGACTCCCTAGCCAAAAACATTCAGTACTTC	CASRRDSLAKNIQYF
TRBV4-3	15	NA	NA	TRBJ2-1	TGCGCCAGCAGCCAAGATTGGCTAGCTGGGAATGAGCAGTTCTTC	CASSQDWLAGNEQFF
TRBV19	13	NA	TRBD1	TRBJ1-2	TGTGCCAGCTTGAGGACAGGCACCTATGGCTACACCTTC	CASLRTGTYGYTF
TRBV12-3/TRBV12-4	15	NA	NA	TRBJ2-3	TGTGCCAGCAGCCGACTAGGGGGGGGACCACATACGCAGTATTTT	CASSRLGGGPHTQYF
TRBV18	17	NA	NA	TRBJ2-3	TGTGCCAGCTCACCAATGGGTTTTGTGTCCGTCACAGATACGCAGTATTTT	CASSPMGFVSVTDTQYF
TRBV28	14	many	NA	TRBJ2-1	TGTGCCAGCCAATGGCGGGGCTCCTACAATGAGCAGTTCTTC	CASQWRGSYNEQFF
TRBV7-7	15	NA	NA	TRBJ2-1	TGTGCTGGCAGCCCCAGTGGGGGGCCGAGCAATGTGCAGTTCTTC	CAGSPSGGPSNVQFF
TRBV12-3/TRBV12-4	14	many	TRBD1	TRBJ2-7	TGTGCCAGCAGTTCAAGACAGGGGGCGAGGGAGCAGTACTTC	CASSSRQGAREQYF
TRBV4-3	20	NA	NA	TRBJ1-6	TGCGCCAGCAGCCAAGATCAAGCGGGGCAGATTAGCTCCTATAATTCACCCCTCCACTTT	CASSQDQAGQISSYNSPLHF
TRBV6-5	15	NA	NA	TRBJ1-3	TGTGCCAGCAGTTCGGGCAGCAACTCTGGAAACACCATATATTTT	CASSSGSNSGNTIYF
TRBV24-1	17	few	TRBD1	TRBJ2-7	TGTGCCACCAGTGACAAAACGCGGGACAGGGTCTCCTACGAGCAGTACTTC	CATSDKTRDRVSYEQYF
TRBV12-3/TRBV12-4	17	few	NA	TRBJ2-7	TGTGCCAGCAGTCCCTCCGCTCCCGACAGTTTCTTCTACGAGCAGTACTTC	CASSPSAPDSFFYEQYF
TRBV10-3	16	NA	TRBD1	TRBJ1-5	TGTGCCCTTACTCGACAGGGCCGATATAGCAATCAGCCCCAGCATTTT	CALTRQGRYSNQPQHF
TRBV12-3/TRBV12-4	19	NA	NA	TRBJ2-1	TGTGCCAGCAGTTCCCGACAGGCGCTGAGGGGATCCTCCTACAATGAGCAGTTCTTC	CASSSRQALRGSSYNEQFF
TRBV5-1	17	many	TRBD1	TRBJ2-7	TGCGCCAGCAGCTTGATTTCCGGGACAGGGGTATCCTACGAGCAGTACTTC	CASSLISGTGVSYEQYF
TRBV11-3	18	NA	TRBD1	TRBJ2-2	TGTGCCAGCAGCTTCGGATTTGGGACAGAAAAGAACACCGGGGAGCTGTTTTTT	CASSFGFGTEKNTGELFF
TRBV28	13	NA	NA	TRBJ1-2	TGTGCCAGCAGACGACAGGCTAACTATGGCTACACCTTC	CASRRQANYGYTF